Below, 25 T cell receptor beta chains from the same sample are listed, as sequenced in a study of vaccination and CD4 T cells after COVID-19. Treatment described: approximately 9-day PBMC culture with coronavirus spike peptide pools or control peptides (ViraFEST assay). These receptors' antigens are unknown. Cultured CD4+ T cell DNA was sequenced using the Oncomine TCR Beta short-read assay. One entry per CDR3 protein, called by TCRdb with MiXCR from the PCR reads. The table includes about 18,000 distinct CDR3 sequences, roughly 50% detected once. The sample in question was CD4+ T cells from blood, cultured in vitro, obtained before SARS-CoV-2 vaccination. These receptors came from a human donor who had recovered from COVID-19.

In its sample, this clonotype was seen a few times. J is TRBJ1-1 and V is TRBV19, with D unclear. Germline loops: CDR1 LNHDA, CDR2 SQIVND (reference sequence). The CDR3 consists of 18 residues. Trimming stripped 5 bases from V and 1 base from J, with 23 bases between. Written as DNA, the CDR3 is TGTGCCAGTAGTCAAATCGGACGTGCCCACGCAACGAACACTGAAGCTTTCTTT. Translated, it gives CASSQIGRAHATNTEAFF.

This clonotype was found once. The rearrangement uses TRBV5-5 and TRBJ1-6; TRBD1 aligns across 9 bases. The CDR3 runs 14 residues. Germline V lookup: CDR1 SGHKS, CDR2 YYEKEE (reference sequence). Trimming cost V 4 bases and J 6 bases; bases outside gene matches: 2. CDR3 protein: CASSLTGGNSPLHF. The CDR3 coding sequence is TGTGCCAGCAGCCTGACAGGGGGTAATTCACCCCTCCACTTT.

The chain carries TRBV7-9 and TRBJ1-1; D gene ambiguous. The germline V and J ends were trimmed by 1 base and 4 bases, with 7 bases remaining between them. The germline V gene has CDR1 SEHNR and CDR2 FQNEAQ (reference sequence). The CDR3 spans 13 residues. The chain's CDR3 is CASSLVTGTEAFF. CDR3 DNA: TGTGCCAGCAGCTTAGTTACTGGCACTGAAGCTTTCTTT.

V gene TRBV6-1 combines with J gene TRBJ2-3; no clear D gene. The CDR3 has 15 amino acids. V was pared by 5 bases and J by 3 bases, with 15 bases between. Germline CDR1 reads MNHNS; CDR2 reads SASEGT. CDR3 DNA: TGTGCCAGCAGTATGAACATCGGATTAACAGATACGCAGTATTTT. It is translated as CASSMNIGLTDTQYF.

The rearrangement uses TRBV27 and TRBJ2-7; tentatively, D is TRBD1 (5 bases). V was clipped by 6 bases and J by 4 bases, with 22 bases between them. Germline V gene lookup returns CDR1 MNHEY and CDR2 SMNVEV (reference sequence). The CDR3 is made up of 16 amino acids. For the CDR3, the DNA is TGTGCCAGCAGCCACCTATCGACAGCCTCCAGGTACGAGCAGTACTTC. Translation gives CASSHLSTASRYEQYF.

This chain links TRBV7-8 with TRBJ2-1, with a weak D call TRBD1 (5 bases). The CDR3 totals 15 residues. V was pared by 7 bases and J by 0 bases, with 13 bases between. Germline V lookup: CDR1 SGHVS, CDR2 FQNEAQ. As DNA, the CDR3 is TGTGCCAGCAAAGACAGCGTAAGCTCCTACAATGAGCAGTTCTTC. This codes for CASKDSVSSYNEQFF. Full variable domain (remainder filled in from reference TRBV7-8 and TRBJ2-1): GAGVSQSPRYKVAKRGQDVALRCDPISGHVSLFWYQQALGQGPEFLTYFQNEAQLDKSGLPSDRFFAERPEGSVSTLKIQRTQQEDSAVYLCASKDSVSSYNEQFFGPGTRLTVL.

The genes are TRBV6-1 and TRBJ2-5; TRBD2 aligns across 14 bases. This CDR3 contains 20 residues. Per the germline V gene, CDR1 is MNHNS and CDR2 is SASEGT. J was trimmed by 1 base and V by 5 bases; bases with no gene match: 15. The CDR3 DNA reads TGTGCCAGCAGTCACCGACCGGGACTAGCGGGGGCCAGGCTCCAAGAGACCCAGTACTTC. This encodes CASSHRPGLAGARLQETQYF.

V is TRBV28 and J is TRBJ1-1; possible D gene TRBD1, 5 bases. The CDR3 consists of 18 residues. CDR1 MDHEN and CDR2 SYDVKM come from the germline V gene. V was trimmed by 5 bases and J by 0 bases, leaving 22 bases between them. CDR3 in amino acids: CASSDTGGWGLMNTEAFF. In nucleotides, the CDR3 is TGTGCCAGCAGTGATACAGGCGGCTGGGGATTGATGAACACTGAAGCTTTCTTT.

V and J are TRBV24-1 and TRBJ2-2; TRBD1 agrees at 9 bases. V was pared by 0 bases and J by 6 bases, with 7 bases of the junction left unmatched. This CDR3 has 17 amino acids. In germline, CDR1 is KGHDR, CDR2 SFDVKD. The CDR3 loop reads CATSDLGGTGSPGELFF. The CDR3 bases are TGTGCCACCAGTGATTTGGGTGGGACAGGGAGTCCCGGGGAGCTGTTTTTT.

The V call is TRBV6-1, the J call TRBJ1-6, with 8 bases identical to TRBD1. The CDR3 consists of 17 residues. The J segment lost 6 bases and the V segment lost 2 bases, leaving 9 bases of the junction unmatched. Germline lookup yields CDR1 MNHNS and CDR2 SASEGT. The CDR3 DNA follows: TGTGCCAGCAGTGAAAATTTATGGACAGGGCCTAATTCACCCCTCCACTTT. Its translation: CASSENLWTGPNSPLHF.

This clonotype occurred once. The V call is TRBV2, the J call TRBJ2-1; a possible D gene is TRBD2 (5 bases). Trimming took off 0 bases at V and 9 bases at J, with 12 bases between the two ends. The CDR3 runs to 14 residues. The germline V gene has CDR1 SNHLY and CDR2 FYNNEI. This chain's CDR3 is CASSEARGYGEQFF. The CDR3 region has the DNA TGTGCCAGCAGTGAAGCGCGCGGGTACGGTGAGCAGTTCTTC.

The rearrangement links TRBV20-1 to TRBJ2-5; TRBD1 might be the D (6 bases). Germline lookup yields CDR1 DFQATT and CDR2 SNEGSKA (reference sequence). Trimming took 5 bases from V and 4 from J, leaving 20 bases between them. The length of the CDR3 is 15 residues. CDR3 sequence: CSAHSTTQGRETQYF. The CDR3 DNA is TGCAGTGCTCACTCTACGACACAGGGCCGAGAGACCCAGTACTTC.

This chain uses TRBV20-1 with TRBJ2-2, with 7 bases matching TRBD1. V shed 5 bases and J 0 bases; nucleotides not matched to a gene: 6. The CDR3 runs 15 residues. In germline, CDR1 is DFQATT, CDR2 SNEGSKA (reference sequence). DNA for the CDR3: TGCAGTGCTTCTACAGGGGCCGCGAACACCGGGGAGCTGTTTTTT. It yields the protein CSASTGAANTGELFF.

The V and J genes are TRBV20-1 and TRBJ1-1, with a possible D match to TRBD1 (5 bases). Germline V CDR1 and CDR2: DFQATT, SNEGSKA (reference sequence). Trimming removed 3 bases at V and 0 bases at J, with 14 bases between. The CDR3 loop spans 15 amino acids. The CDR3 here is CSASLGGGVNTEAFF. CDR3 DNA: TGCAGTGCTAGCCTGGGCGGGGGGGTGAACACTGAAGCTTTCTTT.

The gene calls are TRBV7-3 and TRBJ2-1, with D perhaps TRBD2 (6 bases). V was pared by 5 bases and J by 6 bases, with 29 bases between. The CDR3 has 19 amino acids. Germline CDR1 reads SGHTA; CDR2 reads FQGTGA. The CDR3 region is CASSTFGRVRPPLTNEQFF. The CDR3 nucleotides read TGTGCCAGCAGCACCTTCGGGAGAGTGCGGCCACCCCTTACCAATGAGCAGTTCTTC.

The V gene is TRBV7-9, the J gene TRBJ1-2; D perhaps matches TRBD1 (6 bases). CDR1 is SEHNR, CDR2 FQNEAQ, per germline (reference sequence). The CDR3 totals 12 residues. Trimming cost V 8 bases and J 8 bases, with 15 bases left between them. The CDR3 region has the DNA TGTGCCAGCGCGGACCCAGGGGAGGGCTACACCTTC. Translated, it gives CASADPGEGYTF.

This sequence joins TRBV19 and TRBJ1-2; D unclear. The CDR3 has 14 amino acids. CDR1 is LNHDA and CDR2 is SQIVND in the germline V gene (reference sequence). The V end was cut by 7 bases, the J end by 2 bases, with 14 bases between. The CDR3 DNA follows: TGTGCCAGTACCCTCGGAGTAAGGAACTATGGCTACACCTTC. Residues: CASTLGVRNYGYTF. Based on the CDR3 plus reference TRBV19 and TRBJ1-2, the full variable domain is DGGITQSPKYLFRKEGQNVTLSCEQNLNHDAMYWYRQDPGQGLRLIYYSQIVNDFQKGDIAEGYSVSREKKESFPLTVTSAQKNPTAFYLCASTLGVRNYGYTFGSGTRLTVV.

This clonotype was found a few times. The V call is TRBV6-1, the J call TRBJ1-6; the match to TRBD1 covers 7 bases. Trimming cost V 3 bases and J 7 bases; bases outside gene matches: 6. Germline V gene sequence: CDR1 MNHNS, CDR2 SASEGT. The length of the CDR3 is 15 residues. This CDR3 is CASSDTGVGNSPLHF. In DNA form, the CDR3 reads TGTGCCAGCAGTGACACAGGGGTGGGGAATTCACCCCTCCACTTT.

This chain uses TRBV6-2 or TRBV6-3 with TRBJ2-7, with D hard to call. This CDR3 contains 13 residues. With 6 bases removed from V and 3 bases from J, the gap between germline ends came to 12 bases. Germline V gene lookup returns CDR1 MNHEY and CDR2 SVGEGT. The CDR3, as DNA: TGTGCCAGCAGCCCCGATGGAGACTACGAGCAGTACTTC. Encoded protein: CASSPDGDYEQYF.

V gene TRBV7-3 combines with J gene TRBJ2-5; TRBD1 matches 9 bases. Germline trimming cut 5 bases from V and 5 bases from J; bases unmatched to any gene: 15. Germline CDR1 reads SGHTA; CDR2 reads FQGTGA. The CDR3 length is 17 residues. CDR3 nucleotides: TGTGCCAGCAGCCGCTGGGGGGGACAGGGAAGGCAGGAGACCCAGTACTTC. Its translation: CASSRWGGQGRQETQYF.

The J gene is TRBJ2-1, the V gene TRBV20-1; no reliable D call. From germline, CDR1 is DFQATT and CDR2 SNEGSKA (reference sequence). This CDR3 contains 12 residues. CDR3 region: CARRDAYNEQFF. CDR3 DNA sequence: TGCGCCAGACGTGACGCATACAATGAGCAGTTCTTC.

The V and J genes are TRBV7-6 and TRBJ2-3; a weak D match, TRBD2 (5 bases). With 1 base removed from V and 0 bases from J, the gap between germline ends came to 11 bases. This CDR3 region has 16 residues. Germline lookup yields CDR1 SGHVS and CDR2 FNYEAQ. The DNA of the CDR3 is TGTGCCAGCAGCTTAGGAGCGGTCCAAAGCACAGATACGCAGTATTTT. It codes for CASSLGAVQSTDTQYF.

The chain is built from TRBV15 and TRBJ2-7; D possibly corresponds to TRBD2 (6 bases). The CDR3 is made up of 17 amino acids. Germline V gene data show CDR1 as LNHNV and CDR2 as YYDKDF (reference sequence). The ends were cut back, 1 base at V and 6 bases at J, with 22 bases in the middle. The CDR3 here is CATSRASGLFLGGEQYF. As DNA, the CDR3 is TGTGCCACCAGCAGAGCTTCGGGACTCTTTTTGGGTGGCGAGCAGTACTTC. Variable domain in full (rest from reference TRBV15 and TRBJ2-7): DAMVIQNPRYQVTQFGKPVTLSCSQTLNHNVMYWYQQKSSQAPKLLFHYYDKDFNNEADTPDNFQSRRPNTSFCFLDIRSPGLGDTAMYLCATSRASGLFLGGEQYFGPGTRLTVT.

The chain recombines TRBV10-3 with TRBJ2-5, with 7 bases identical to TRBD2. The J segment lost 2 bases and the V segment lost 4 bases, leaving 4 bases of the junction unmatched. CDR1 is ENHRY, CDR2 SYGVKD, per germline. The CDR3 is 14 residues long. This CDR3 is CAISGAGRQETQYF. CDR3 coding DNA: TGTGCCATCAGTGGAGCGGGGAGGCAAGAGACCCAGTACTTC.

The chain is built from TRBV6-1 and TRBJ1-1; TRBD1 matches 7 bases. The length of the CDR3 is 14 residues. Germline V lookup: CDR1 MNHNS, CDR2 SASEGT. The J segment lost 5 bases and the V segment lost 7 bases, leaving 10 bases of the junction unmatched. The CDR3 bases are TGTGCCAGCATCCGAGAGGGGGCAAGGACTGAAGCTTTCTTT. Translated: CASIREGARTEAFF.